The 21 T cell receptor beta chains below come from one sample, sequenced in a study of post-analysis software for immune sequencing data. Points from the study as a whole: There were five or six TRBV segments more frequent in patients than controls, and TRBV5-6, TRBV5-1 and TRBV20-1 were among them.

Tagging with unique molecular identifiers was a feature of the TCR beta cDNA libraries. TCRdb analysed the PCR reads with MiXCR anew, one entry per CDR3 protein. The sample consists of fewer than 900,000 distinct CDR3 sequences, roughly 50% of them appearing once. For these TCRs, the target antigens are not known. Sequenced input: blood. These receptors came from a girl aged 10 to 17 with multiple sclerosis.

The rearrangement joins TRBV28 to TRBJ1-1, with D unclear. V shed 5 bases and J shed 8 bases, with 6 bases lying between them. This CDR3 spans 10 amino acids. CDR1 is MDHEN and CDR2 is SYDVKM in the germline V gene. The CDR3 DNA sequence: TGTGCCAGCAGTAGGTCCGAAGCTTTCTTT. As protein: CASSRSEAFF. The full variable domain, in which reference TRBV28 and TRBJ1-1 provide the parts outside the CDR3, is DVKVTQSSRYLVKRTGEKVFLECVQDMDHENMFWYRQDPGLGLRLIYFSYDVKMKEKGDIPEGYSVSREKKERFSLILESASTNQTSMYLCASSRSEAFFGQGTRLTVV.

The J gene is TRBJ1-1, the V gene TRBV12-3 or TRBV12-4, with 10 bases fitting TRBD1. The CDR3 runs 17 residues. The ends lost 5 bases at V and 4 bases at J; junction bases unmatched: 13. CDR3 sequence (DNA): TGTGCCAGCAGTACCCACCGGGACAGGGGTTCCCTCACTGAAGCTTTCTTT. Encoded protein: CASSTHRDRGSLTEAFF.

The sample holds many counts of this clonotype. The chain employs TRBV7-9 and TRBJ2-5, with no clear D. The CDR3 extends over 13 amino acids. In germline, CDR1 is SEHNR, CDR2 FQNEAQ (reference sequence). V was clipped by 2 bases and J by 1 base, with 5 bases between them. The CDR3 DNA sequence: TGTGCCAGCAGCTTACCTAGCCAAGAGACCCAGTACTTC. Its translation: CASSLPSQETQYF.

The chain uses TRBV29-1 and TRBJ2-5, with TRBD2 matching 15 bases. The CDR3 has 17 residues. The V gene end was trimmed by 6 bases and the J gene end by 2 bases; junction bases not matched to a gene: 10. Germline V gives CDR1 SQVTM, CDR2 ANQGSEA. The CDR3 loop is CSVRPGLAGGGQETQYF. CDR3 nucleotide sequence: TGCAGCGTCCGTCCGGGACTAGCGGGAGGAGGGCAAGAGACCCAGTACTTC.

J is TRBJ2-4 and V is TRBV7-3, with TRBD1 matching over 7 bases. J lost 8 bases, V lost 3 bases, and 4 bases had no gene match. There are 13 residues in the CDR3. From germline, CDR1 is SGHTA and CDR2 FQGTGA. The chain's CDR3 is CASSLGQSHIQYF. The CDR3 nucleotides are TGTGCCAGCAGCTTGGGACAGAGTCACATTCAGTACTTC.

The CDR3: CASSVVAGGPGGELFF. The DNA of the CDR3 is TGCGCCAGCAGTGTCGTAGCGGGAGGGCCTGGCGGGGAGCTGTTTTTT. The V gene is TRBV5-1, the J gene TRBJ2-2, with 11 bases fitting TRBD2. The CDR3 runs 16 residues. The junction had 10 bases not matched to a gene; V was cut back by 5 bases and J by 7 bases. Germline lookup yields CDR1 SGHRS and CDR2 YFSETQ.

This chain's CDR3 is CASSQDPPGGLTDTQYF. Written as DNA, the CDR3 is TGCGCCAGCAGCCAAGATCCCCCCGGGGGACTCACAGATACGCAGTATTTT. The gene calls are TRBV4-3 and TRBJ2-3; D possibly corresponds to TRBD2 (6 bases). V lost 0 bases and J lost 2, with 15 bases in between. The CDR3 has 17 amino acids. Per the germline V gene, CDR1 is LGHNA and CDR2 is YSLEER.

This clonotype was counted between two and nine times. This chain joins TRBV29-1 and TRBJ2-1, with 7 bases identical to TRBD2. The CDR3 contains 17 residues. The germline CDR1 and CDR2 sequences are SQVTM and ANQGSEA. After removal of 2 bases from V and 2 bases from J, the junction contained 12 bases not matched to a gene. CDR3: CSVEPLVTGGPYNEQFF. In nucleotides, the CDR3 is TGCAGCGTTGAACCCCTCGTGACGGGAGGACCCTACAATGAGCAGTTCTTC.

This CDR3 is CASSLYSRGQETQYF. DNA of the CDR3: TGTGCCAGCAGTTTATACTCGCGGGGCCAAGAGACCCAGTACTTC. The chain combines TRBV27 with TRBJ2-5; TRBD2 is a possible D gene (6 bases). The CDR3 is made up of 15 amino acids. Between the trimmed V and J ends, which lost 1 base and 1 base, there was a span of 10 bases. The germline CDR1 and CDR2 sequences are MNHEY and SMNVEV (reference sequence).

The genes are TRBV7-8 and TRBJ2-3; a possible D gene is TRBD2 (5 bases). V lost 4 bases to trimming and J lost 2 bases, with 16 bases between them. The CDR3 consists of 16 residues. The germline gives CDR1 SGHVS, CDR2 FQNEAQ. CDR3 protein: CASSSRTYSYTDTQYF. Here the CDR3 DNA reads TGTGCCAGCAGCTCCCGGACTTATTCATACACAGATACGCAGTATTTT. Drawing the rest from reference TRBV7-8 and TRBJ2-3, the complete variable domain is GAGVSQSPRYKVAKRGQDVALRCDPISGHVSLFWYQQALGQGPEFLTYFQNEAQLDKSGLPSDRFFAERPEGSVSTLKIQRTQQEDSAVYLCASSSRTYSYTDTQYFGPGTRLTVL.

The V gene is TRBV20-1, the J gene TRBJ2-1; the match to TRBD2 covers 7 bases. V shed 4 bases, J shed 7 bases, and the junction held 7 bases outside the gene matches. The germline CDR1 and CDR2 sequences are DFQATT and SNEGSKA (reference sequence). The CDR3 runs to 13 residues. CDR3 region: CSAKREHKNEQFF. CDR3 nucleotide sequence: TGCAGTGCTAAGCGGGAACATAAGAATGAGCAGTTCTTC.

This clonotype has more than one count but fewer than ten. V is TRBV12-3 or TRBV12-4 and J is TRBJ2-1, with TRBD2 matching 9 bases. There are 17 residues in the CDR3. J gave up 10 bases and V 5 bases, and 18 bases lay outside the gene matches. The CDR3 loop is CASSNDDLAGNPGEQFF. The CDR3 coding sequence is TGTGCCAGCAGTAACGACGACCTAGCGGGGAACCCAGGCGAGCAGTTCTTC.

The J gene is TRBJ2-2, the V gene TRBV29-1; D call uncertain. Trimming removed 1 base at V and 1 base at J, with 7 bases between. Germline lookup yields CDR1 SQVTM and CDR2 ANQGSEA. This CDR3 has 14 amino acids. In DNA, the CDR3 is TGCAGCGTTGAAGTGTGGCAGAACACCGGGGAGCTGTTTTTT. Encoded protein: CSVEVWQNTGELFF.

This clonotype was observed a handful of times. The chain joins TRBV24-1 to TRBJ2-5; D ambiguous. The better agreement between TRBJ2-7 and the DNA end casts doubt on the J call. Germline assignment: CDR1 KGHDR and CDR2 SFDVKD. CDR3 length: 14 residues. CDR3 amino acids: CATSATKTPYEQYF. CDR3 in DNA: TGTGCCACCAGTGCCACGAAGACACCTTACGAGCAGTACTTC.

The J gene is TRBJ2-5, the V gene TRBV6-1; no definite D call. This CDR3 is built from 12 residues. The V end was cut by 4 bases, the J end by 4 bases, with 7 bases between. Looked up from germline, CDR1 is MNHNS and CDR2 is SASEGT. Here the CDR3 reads CASSVPGETQYF. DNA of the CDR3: TGTGCCAGCAGTGTTCCTGGAGAGACCCAGTACTTC.

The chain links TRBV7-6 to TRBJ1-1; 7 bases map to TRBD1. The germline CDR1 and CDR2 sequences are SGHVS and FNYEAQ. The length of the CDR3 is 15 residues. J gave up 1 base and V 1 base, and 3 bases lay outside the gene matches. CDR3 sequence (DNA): TGTGCCAGCAGCTTAGTGTGGGACAGGAACACTGAAGCTTTCTTT. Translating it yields CASSLVWDRNTEAFF. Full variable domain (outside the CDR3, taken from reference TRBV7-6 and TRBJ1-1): GAGVSQSPRYKVTKRGQDVALRCDPISGHVSLYWYRQALGQGPEFLTYFNYEAQQDKSGLPNDRFSAERPEGSISTLTIQRTEQRDSAMYRCASSLVWDRNTEAFFGQGTRLTVV.

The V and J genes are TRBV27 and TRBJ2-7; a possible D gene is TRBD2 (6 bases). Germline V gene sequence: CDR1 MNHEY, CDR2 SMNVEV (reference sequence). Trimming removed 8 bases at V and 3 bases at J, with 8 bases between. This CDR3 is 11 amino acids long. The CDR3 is CASGGIYEQYF. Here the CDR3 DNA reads TGTGCCAGCGGGGGGATCTACGAGCAGTACTTC.

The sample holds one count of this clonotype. The CDR3 region has the DNA TGTGCCAGCAGTAGAAACCGGGCGGGGAGCACTGAAGCTTTCTTT. This codes for CASSRNRAGSTEAFF. The genes are TRBV5-6 and TRBJ1-1; no firm D call. The CDR3 extends over 15 amino acids. The germline gives CDR1 SGHDT, CDR2 YYEEEE. Trimming took 5 bases from V and 4 from J, leaving 18 bases between them.

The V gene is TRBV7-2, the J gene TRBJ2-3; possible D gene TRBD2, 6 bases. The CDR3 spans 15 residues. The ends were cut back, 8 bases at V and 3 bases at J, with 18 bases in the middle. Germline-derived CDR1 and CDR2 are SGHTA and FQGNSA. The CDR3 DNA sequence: TGTGCCAGCTCACGGAGTGGGCGGGGAACAGATACGCAGTATTTT. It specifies CASSRSGRGTDTQYF.

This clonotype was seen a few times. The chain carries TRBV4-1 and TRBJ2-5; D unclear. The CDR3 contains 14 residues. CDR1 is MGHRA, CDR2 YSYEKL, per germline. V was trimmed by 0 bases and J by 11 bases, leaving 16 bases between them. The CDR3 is CASSQDRSSVRQYF. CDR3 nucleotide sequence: TGCGCCAGCAGCCAAGATAGGAGCTCCGTACGGCAGTACTTC.

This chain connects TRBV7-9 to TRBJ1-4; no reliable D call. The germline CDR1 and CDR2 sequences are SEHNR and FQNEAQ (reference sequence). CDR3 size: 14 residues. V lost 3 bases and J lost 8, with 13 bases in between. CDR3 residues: CASSLQGFGEKLFF. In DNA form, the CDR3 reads TGTGCCAGCAGCTTGCAAGGGTTTGGAGAAAAACTGTTTTTT. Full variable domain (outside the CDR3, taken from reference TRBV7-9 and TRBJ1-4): DTGVSQNPRHKITKRGQNVTFRCDPISEHNRLYWYRQTLGQGPEFLTYFQNEAQLEKSRLLSDRFSAERPKGSFSTLEIQRTEQGDSAMYLCASSLQGFGEKLFFGSGTQLSVL.